A selection of T cell receptor beta chains follows, all from one sample in a study of cytomegalovirus exposure and HLA in healthy donors. TCRdb keeps only in-frame clones here, not all; method: immunoSEQ multiplex PCR. Altogether 150,000 to 200,000 clones are present, 68% being singletons, with the ten largest covering roughly 1.4%. Sequencing was carried out using PBMCs. These TCRs come from a man aged 45-65 years in good health and CMV-seronegative. Both conserved end residues are part of each CDR3. The D gene is left open where the match is weak. The listing skips clone size in some rows; elsewhere it reads once, few, many or a size class.

clone size	D gene	V gene	J gene	CDR3 DNA	CDR3 protein
.	.	TRBV5-6	TRBJ2-7	TGTGCCAGCAGCTTGGATGTCGGGGGGCGTGAGCAGTACTTC	CASSLDVGGREQYF
.	TRBD1	TRBV2	TRBJ1-5	TGTGCCAGCAGTTCCGGGACAGGGGACAATCAGCCCCAGCATTTT	CASSSGTGDNQPQHF
.	.	TRBV6-1	TRBJ1-5	TGTGCCAGCAGTGAAGGGGAGATCAGAAATCAGCCCCAGCATTTT	CASSEGEIRNQPQHF
.	.	TRBV5-1	TRBJ1-4	TGCGCCAGCAGCTCACAGAGCGGCGGTGAAAAACTGTTTTTT	CASSSQSGGEKLFF
once	.	TRBV4-1	TRBJ2-7	TGCGCCAGCAGCTTCCCGGGCTACGAGCAGTACTTC	CASSFPGYEQYF
.	.	TRBV7-2	TRBJ2-7	TGTGCCAGCAGCTTCGGGGGAAGCTCCTACGAGCAGTACTTC	CASSFGGSSYEQYF
.	.	TRBV2	TRBJ2-5	TGTGCCAGCAGTCGGGAGCTGGAGGAGACCCAGTACTTC	CASSRELEETQYF
.	.	TRBV28	TRBJ1-1	TGTGCCAGCAGTTGGGGCAGTGAAGCTTTCTTT	CASSWGSEAFF
.	.	TRBV7-9	TRBJ1-2	TGTGCCAGCGGGTGGGGCTACTCTAACTATGGCTACACCTTC	CASGWGYSNYGYTF
.	TRBD1	TRBV9	TRBJ1-3	TGTGCCAGCAGCGTCGGACAGGCCAACCCCATATATTTT	CASSVGQANPIYF
.	.	TRBV5-6	TRBJ1-5	TGTGCCAGCAGCTATCAGGACAGACGCAATCAGCCCCAGCATTTT	CASSYQDRRNQPQHF
.	.	TRBV27	TRBJ2-7	TGTGCCAGCTCCCCTCGGGTTGACCCCTACGAGCAGTACTTC	CASSPRVDPYEQYF
once	TRBD1	TRBV2	TRBJ1-2	TGTGCCAGCGGGGACAGGGGGCTCTATGGCTACACCTTC	CASGDRGLYGYTF
.	TRBD1	TRBV7-2	TRBJ1-1	TGTGCCAGCAGCTTAGCCGGGACAGGGGGAACTGAAGCTTTCTTT	CASSLAGTGGTEAFF
.	TRBD1	TRBV15	TRBJ1-4	TGTGCCACCAGCAGATCCCGGGACAGGGGTGAAAAACTGTTTTTT	CATSRSRDRGEKLFF
few	.	TRBV28	TRBJ2-3	TGTGCCAGCAGCTCAGGGGGGAAAGATACGCAGTATTTT	CASSSGGKDTQYF
.	TRBD1	TRBV5-4	TRBJ1-2	TGTGCCAGCAGCCCGGACAGGAACTATGGCTACACCTTC	CASSPDRNYGYTF
.	TRBD2	TRBV2	TRBJ2-3	TGTGCCAGCAACGGGGGGGCATCAGATACGCAGTATTTT	CASNGGASDTQYF
.	.	TRBV6-5	TRBJ2-3	TGTGCCAGCAGTTACTCGTGGGTAGCCGGCGCAGATACGCAGTATTTT	CASSYSWVAGADTQYF
.	.	TRBV14	TRBJ2-2	TGTGCCAGCAGCCAAGCGGGGAGATGGGGGCCCGGGGAGCTGTTTTTT	CASSQAGRWGPGELFF
.	.	TRBV27	TRBJ2-5	TGTGCCAGCAGCCGCTTAGGGGCCGCACCCCTAGAGACCCAGTACTTC	CASSRLGAAPLETQYF
few	.	TRBV7-3	TRBJ2-3	TGTGCCAGCAGCGAAGGACAAAGGGCCGGCACAGATACGCAGTATTTT	CASSEGQRAGTDTQYF
.	TRBD1	TRBV2	TRBJ2-2	TGTGCCAGAACGACAGGGGTGGAAAAGACCGGGGAGCTGTTTTTT	CARTTGVEKTGELFF
.	.	TRBV15	TRBJ1-1	TGTGCCACCAGCTACGGGCGGGAGAACACTGAAGCTTTCTTT	CATSYGRENTEAFF
.	TRBD1	TRBV6-5	TRBJ2-7	TGTGCCAGCAGTTGGGACCGGGACAGGGTGGACGAGCAGTACTTC	CASSWDRDRVDEQYF
.	TRBD1	TRBV18	TRBJ2-2	TGTGCCAGCTCCCCCTACGAGGGGGCAGGCACCGGGGAGCTGTTTTTT	CASSPYEGAGTGELFF
.	.	TRBV5-5	TRBJ1-1	TGTGCCAGCAGCTTGAAGCACCAGAACACTGAAGCTTTCTTT	CASSLKHQNTEAFF
few	TRBD1	TRBV5-1	TRBJ2-1	TGCGCCAGCAGCTTCGCCGACAGGGGGCCTTACAATGAGCAGTTCTTC	CASSFADRGPYNEQFF
.	TRBD1	TRBV18	TRBJ1-2	TGTGCCAGCTCCCGCACAGGGGATACTGGCTACACCTTC	CASSRTGDTGYTF
.	.	TRBV13	TRBJ1-2	TGTGCCAGCAGCTTAGTCACCCCCACAAGTGGCTACACCTTC	CASSLVTPTSGYTF
few	TRBD1	TRBV2	TRBJ1-3	TGTGCCAGCAGGCAGGACAGGGGGCATGTTGGAAACACCATATATTTT	CASRQDRGHVGNTIYF
.	TRBD1	TRBV14	TRBJ1-5	TGTGCCAGCAGCCATCGGACAGGGCACGGGGATAGCAATCAGCCCCAGCATTTT	CASSHRTGHGDSNQPQHF
.	TRBD1	TRBV5-6	TRBJ1-6	TGTGCCAGCAGCCCGGGGACAGGAAATAATTCACCCCTCCACTTT	CASSPGTGNNSPLHF
.	.	TRBV2	TRBJ1-1	TGTGCCAGCAGCAGACCCCCATGGAGGACTGAAGCTTTCTTT	CASSRPPWRTEAFF
.	.	TRBV7-2	TRBJ2-7	TGTGCCAGCAGCTTAGCGCTAGCGACCAGCTCCTACGAGCAGTACTTC	CASSLALATSSYEQYF
few	TRBD1	TRBV6-1	TRBJ2-5	TGTGCCATCCGACAGGGGCTAGAGACCCAGTACTTC	CAIRQGLETQYF
.	.	TRBV4-3	TRBJ2-3	TGCGCCAGCAGCCTAATGACAGGCAGCACAGATACGCAGTATTTT	CASSLMTGSTDTQYF
few	.	TRBV27	TRBJ2-2	TGTGCCAGCAGTTCCCCCTCCAGGGAAAACACCGGGGAGCTGTTTTTT	CASSSPSRENTGELFF
.	.	TRBV5-1	TRBJ2-3	TGCGCCAGCAGCGTACCACAGGGAATGGGAACAGATACGCAGTATTTT	CASSVPQGMGTDTQYF
.	.	TRBV2	TRBJ2-2	TGTGCCAGCAGGAGGACAGTAAACACCGGGGAGCTGTTTTTT	CASRRTVNTGELFF
.	TRBD1	TRBV19	TRBJ1-2	TGTGCCAGTATCCGGACAGGGGCGGACTATGGCTACACCTTC	CASIRTGADYGYTF
.	TRBD1	TRBV29-1	TRBJ1-2	TGCAGCTTGAGGACAGGGGAGGGCTATGGCTACACCTTC	CSLRTGEGYGYTF
medium-sized	TRBD1	TRBV6-5	TRBJ1-1	TGTGCCAGCAGTAAACAGGGGATCCTTGAAGCTTTCTTT	CASSKQGILEAFF
.	TRBD1	TRBV18	TRBJ1-6	TGTGCCAGCTCCTTGGACAGGAGCTCCTATAATTCACCCCTCCACTTT	CASSLDRSSYNSPLHF
.	TRBD1	TRBV10-3	TRBJ1-5	TGTGCCATCAGCCCGGGACAGGGGAATCAGCCCCAGCATTTT	CAISPGQGNQPQHF
.	TRBD1	TRBV7-9	TRBJ1-1	TGTGCCACTGCCCCTGGACAGGGAGAAGTCACTGAAGCTTTCTTT	CATAPGQGEVTEAFF
.	.	TRBV5-1	TRBJ2-3	TGCGCCAGCAGCAACACCCCGCAAAGCACAGATACGCAGTATTTT	CASSNTPQSTDTQYF
.	.	TRBV18	TRBJ1-2	TGTGCCAGCTCACCACCTCACCGAGAGGGCTACACCTTC	CASSPPHREGYTF
.	.	TRBV6-5	TRBJ1-2	TGTGCCAGCAGTTACTCGTTGGGGGCAACTAACTATGGCTACACCTTC	CASSYSLGATNYGYTF
.	TRBD2	TRBV11-3	TRBJ2-3	TGTGCCAGCAGCCCAACGGGGGGAGGCACAGATACGCAGTATTTT	CASSPTGGGTDTQYF
.	TRBD1	TRBV28	TRBJ2-5	TGTGCCAGCAGTCTCCGGGACAGGGCAGGAAAGACCCAGTACTTC	CASSLRDRAGKTQYF
.	TRBD2	TRBV11-2	TRBJ2-7	TGTGCCAGCAGCTTAGTTTTGGATAGCGGGGCATCCTACGAGCAGTACTTC	CASSLVLDSGASYEQYF
few	.	TRBV5-1	TRBJ2-7	TGCGCCAGCAGCTTGGATGGGGAGCGCCTTACCTACGAGCAGTACTTC	CASSLDGERLTYEQYF